This passage covers 4 T cell receptor beta chains from one sample sequenced in a study of neurological immune-mediated disorders. TCRdb fed the 5' RACE reads into MiXCR, producing one record per CDR3 protein. The table lists fewer than 30,000 distinct CDR3 sequences, about 12% of them singletons. Time point meaning: technical triplicate 1. Sequenced sample: CD4+ T cells from blood. All receptors come from a female donor with HTLV-1-associated myelopathy (HAM/TSP).

This clonotype was counted at least ten times. The V and J genes are TRBV20-1 and TRBJ2-3; D may be TRBD2 (5 bases). This CDR3 region has 17 residues. V lost 1 base to trimming and J lost 0 bases, with 17 bases between them. Germline-derived CDR1 and CDR2 are DFQATT and SNEGSKA (reference sequence). CDR3 in DNA: TGCAGTGCTAGAGTCTACGGGGAGACATCTAGCACAGATACGCAGTATTTT. This sequence encodes CSARVYGETSSTDTQYF.

In its sample, this clonotype was seen many times. The chain uses TRBV4-3 and TRBJ2-3; D gene ambiguous. The V gene lost 2 bases and the J gene lost 6 bases, with 15 bases spanning the gap. CDR3 size: 15 residues. The V gene's germline CDR1 is LGHNA and CDR2 YSLEER. This CDR3 is CASSQHGAPGDTQYF. The CDR3 coding sequence is TGCGCCAGCAGCCAACACGGAGCTCCCGGGGATACGCAGTATTTT.

This clonotype has ten or more counts. The chain links TRBV6-1 to TRBJ1-1, with D maybe TRBD1 (6 bases). CDR3 length: 14 amino acids. Between the trimmed V and J ends, which lost 4 bases and 0 bases, there was a span of 9 bases. Germline lookup yields CDR1 MNHNS and CDR2 SASEGT. The CDR3 sequence: CASSGGGMNTEAFF. The CDR3 nucleotides are TGTGCCAGCAGTGGAGGGGGTATGAACACTGAAGCTTTCTTT.

This clonotype was counted many times. The chain uses TRBV20-1 and TRBJ1-6; no definite D call. This CDR3 comprises 15 residues. V was cut by 5 bases and J by 0 bases, with 11 bases left in between. Germline V CDR1 and CDR2: DFQATT, SNEGSKA (reference sequence). In DNA form, the CDR3 reads TGCAGTGCTTATCTACAGAGCTCCTATAATTCACCCCTCCACTTT. Its protein is CSAYLQSSYNSPLHF.